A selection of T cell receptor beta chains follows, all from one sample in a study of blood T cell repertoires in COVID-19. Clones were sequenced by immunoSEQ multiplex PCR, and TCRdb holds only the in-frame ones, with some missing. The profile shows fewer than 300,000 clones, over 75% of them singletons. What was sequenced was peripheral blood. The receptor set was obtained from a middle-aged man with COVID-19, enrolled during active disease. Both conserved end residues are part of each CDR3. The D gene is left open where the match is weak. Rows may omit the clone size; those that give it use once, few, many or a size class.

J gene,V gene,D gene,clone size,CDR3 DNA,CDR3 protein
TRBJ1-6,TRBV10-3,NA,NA,TGTGCCATCAGTGTTGGCAGGGATATCGATAATTCACCCCTCCACTTT,CAISVGRDIDNSPLHF
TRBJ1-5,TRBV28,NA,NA,TGTGCCAGCCAGGGTTCCGGTCAGCCCCAGCATTTT,CASQGSGQPQHF
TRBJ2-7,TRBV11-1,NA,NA,TGTGCCAGCAGCTCAGACTACCACGAGCAGTACTTC,CASSSDYHEQYF
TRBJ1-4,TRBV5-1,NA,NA,TGCGCCAGCAGCTCTAGGGGGTTAACTAATGAAAAACTGTTTTTT,CASSSRGLTNEKLFF
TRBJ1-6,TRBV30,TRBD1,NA,TGTGCCTGGAGGGGGACAGGGACCTATAATTCACCCCTCCACTTT,CAWRGTGTYNSPLHF
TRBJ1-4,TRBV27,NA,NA,TGTGCCAGCAGTCTCGGCGGGGGCGTTGAAAAACTGTTTTTT,CASSLGGGVEKLFF
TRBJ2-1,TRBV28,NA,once,TGTGCCAGCAGTTTCCCTACGAGACTGGACACCTACAATGAGCAGTTCTTC,CASSFPTRLDTYNEQFF
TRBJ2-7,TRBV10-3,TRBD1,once,TGTGCCATCGGACAGGGGGCCTACGAGCAGTACTTC,CAIGQGAYEQYF
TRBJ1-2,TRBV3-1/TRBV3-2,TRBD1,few,TGTGCCAGCAGCCAAGATTGGGACAGGGGATCCTATGGCTACACCTTC,CASSQDWDRGSYGYTF
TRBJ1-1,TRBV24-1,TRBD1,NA,TGTGCCACCAGTGTAGGAGAGACAGGGGTCAAAAAGAACACTGAAGCTTTCTTT,CATSVGETGVKKNTEAFF
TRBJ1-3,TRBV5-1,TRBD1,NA,TGCGCCAGCAGCTTGCCGTGGGACAGGAATTTTCTTTCTGGAAACACCATATATTTT,CASSLPWDRNFLSGNTIYF
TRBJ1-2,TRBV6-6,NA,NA,TGTGCCAGTGGATCGGGTGGTGGCTACACCTTC,CASGSGGGYTF
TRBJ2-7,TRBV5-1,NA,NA,TGCGCCAGCAGCTTGGGACAGAAGACCTACGAGCAGTACTTC,CASSLGQKTYEQYF
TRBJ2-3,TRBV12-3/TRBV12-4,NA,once,TGTGCCAGCAGTATCGACAGGTGGGCGCAGTATTTT,CASSIDRWAQYF
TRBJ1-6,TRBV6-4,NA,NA,TGTGCCAGCAGTGACTCAACATTTAATTCACCCCTCCACTTT,CASSDSTFNSPLHF
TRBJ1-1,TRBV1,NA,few,TGCACCAGCAGCGGTTGGCGGGGAGCCCGACCTGAAGCTTTCTTT,CTSSGWRGARPEAFF
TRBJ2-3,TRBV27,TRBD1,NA,TGTGCCAGCAGGGGACAGGGCCGAAGCACAGATACGCAGTATTTT,CASRGQGRSTDTQYF
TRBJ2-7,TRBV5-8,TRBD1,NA,TGTGCCAGCAGCTCCCGGGGACAGGGGATACACGAGCAGTACTTC,CASSSRGQGIHEQYF
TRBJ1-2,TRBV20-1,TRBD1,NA,TGCAGTGCTAGTGCAGGGGGAAGGGACTATGGCTACACCTTC,CSASAGGRDYGYTF
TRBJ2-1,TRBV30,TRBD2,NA,TGTGCCTGGCGTAAGGCCGGGACTAGCGGGAGGGGGACCTACAATGAGCAGTTCTTC,CAWRKAGTSGRGTYNEQFF
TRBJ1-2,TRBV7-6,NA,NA,TGTGCCAGCAGCTCGGACACCAACGGGTATGGCTACACCTTC,CASSSDTNGYGYTF
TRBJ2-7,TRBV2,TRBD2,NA,TGTGCCAGCAGTGAAATCGCAGCGGGGGCCTACGAGCAGTACTTC,CASSEIAAGAYEQYF
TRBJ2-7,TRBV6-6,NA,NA,TGTGCCAGCAGTTACGAGACTTTCTACGAGCAGTACTTC,CASSYETFYEQYF
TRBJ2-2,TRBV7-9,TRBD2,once,TGTGCCAGCAGCTTAAGGAGACTAGCGGGAGGCGGTACCGGGGAGCTGTTTTTT,CASSLRRLAGGGTGELFF
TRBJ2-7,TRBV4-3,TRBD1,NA,TGCGCCAGCAGCCAAACTGGACAGGGGTCGGGGGAGCAGTACTTC,CASSQTGQGSGEQYF
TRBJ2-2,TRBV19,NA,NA,TGTGCCGCCGGGAGTCCCGTCACCGGGGAGCTGTTTTTT,CAAGSPVTGELFF
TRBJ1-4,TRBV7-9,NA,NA,TGTGCCAGCAGAGATGCCAGTGAAAAACTGTTTTTT,CASRDASEKLFF
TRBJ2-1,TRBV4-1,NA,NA,TGCGCCAGCAGCCAGGTAGGGAGTACCTACAATGAGCAGTTCTTC,CASSQVGSTYNEQFF
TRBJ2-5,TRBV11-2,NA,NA,TGTGCCAGCAGCTTTTCCGCTTGGGAGGAGACCCAGTACTTC,CASSFSAWEETQYF
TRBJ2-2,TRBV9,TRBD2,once,TGTGCCAGCAGCGTAGCAGCGGGAGATGCCGGGGAGCTGTTTTTT,CASSVAAGDAGELFF
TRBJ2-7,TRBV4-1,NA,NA,TGCGCCAGCAGCCAAGAAGAGTGGCGACACAGTACCGAGCAGTACTTC,CASSQEEWRHSTEQYF
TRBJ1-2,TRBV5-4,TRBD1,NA,TGTGCCAGCAGCGGGCCCCAGGGGGGCTATGGCTACACCTTC,CASSGPQGGYGYTF
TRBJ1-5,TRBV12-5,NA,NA,TGTGCTAGTGGTCCCCCCACAGGTTCCAATCAGCCCCAGCATTTT,CASGPPTGSNQPQHF
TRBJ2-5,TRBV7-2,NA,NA,TGTGCCAGCAGCCCCAGGGGCCCCATGGAGACCCAGTACTTC,CASSPRGPMETQYF
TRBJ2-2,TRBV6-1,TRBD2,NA,TGTGCCAGCAGTGAAGATTATAGCGGGAGCACAGGCGGGGAGCTGTTTTTT,CASSEDYSGSTGGELFF
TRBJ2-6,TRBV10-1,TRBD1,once,TGCGCCAGCAGTGAGTTGGACAGGGGATCGGAACCCCTCATGGTCCCCGGGGCCAACGTCCTGACTTTC,CASSELDRGSEPLMVPGANVLTF
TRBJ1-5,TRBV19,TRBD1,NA,TGTGCCAGTAACGCACAGGGGAGCAATCAGCCCCAGCATTTT,CASNAQGSNQPQHF
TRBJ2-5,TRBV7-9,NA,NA,TGTGCCAGCAGCTTAGGGCCCCAAATGGCCCAGTACTTC,CASSLGPQMAQYF
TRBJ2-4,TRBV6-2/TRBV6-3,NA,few,TGTGCCAGCAGTTATTACAGGGACATTCAGTACTTC,CASSYYRDIQYF
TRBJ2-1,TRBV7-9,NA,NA,TGTGCCAGCAGCTTAGTCGGGAGTACCTACAATGAGCAGTTCTTC,CASSLVGSTYNEQFF
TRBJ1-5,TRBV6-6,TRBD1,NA,TGTGCCAGCAGCTTGGGACAGGGGAAGGGGCCCCAGCATTTT,CASSLGQGKGPQHF
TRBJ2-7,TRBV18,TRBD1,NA,TGTGCCAGCTCTTCCGGTGGGGGACAGGGGCTCTACGAGCAGTACTTC,CASSSGGGQGLYEQYF
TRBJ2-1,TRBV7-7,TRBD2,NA,TGTGCTAGCAGCACCGGACTAGCGGGAGGGAATGAGCAGTTCTTC,CASSTGLAGGNEQFF